The source of this TCR beta chain is a study of beta chain features in type 1 diabetes. Across the study: All samples yielded some 100,000,000 examined sorted cells.

General observations from the study: TCRB CDR3s from Type 1 diabetes patients were moderately but significantly shorter in all four CD4+ subsets. PCR might favor shorter templates, but any such skew would affect patients and controls equally.

Germline loops: CDR1 SGDLS, CDR2 YYNGEE. This CDR3 has 13 residues. V was trimmed by 0 bases and J by 4 bases, leaving 5 bases between them. About this clone: Its antigen is not identified. This same CDR3 is encoded by further DNA sequences in the sample.

The whole isolated RNA underwent reverse transcription, so sequencing captured expressed TCRB transcripts. Here immunoSEQ multiplex PCR was the method, and the copy in TCRdb shows in-frame clones only, minus some. This table has a few hundred thousand clones, around 16% appearing once. The source is a man younger than 40 with type 1 diabetes. Sequencing was done on a sample of naive CD4+ T cells from blood. This chain connects TRBV9 to TRBJ2-1, with TRBD1 as a possible D gene (5 bases). CDR3 DNA: TGTGCCAGCAGCGTAGCAGGGTACAATGAGCAGTTCTTC. Its translation: CASSVAGYNEQFF.